The 11 T cell receptor beta chains below were found in one sample sequenced in a study of cytomegalovirus exposure and HLA in healthy donors. It was with 60 Vbeta and 13 Jbeta primers that the PCR ran. The protocol was immunoSEQ multiplex PCR, while the TCRdb copy is restricted to in-frame clones and leaves out a portion. The table for this sample gives approximately 190,000 clones. Sequencing used PBMCs. The receptors come from a boy between 10 and 17 years old in good health and CMV-seronegative.

The chain recombines TRBV7-2 with TRBJ1-2; D is possibly TRBD1 (5 bases). Germline V gene sequence: CDR1 SGHTA, CDR2 FQGNSA. Between the trimmed V and J ends, which lost 5 bases and 6 bases, there was a span of 16 bases. CDR3 length: 14 amino acids. The CDR3 here is CASSRSREGDGYTF. DNA of the CDR3: TGTGCCAGCAGCCGCAGCAGGGAGGGAGATGGCTACACCTTC.

This chain's CDR3 is CASSARQGPHYEQYF. The CDR3 bases are TGTGCCAGCAGCGCCAGACAGGGGCCACACTACGAGCAGTACTTC. The V gene is TRBV9, the J gene TRBJ2-7; 8 bases fit TRBD1. The CDR3 contains 15 residues. In germline, CDR1 is SGDLS, CDR2 YYNGEE. J gave up 3 bases and V 3 bases, and 8 bases lay outside the gene matches.

This sequence joins TRBV19 and TRBJ2-7; 7 bases align to TRBD1. The V and J ends lost 5 bases and 3 bases, in that order; junction bases with no gene match: 10. Germline CDR1 and CDR2: LNHDA and SQIVND (reference sequence). The CDR3 is 15 residues long. The CDR3 spells CASSFSGTASYEQYF. The CDR3 region has the DNA TGTGCCAGTAGTTTTTCCGGGACAGCGAGCTACGAGCAGTACTTC.

The chain employs TRBV9 and TRBJ1-1, with TRBD1 identical over 7 bases. This CDR3 is 14 amino acids long. Germline values: CDR1 SGDLS, CDR2 YYNGEE. V dropped 2 bases and J dropped 9; count of bases not matched to a gene: 10. CDR3 nucleotides: TGTGCCAGCAGCGTTGAGACCCAGGGGGGCAAAGCTTTCTTT. This codes for CASSVETQGGKAFF.

J is TRBJ2-3 and V is TRBV6-1, with TRBD2 matching over 11 bases. The junction had 8 bases not matched to a gene; V was cut back by 5 bases and J by 7 bases. The germline V gene has CDR1 MNHNS and CDR2 SASEGT. This CDR3 contains 15 residues. The CDR3 sequence: CASSNSGGGRNTQYF. CDR3 sequence (DNA): TGTGCCAGCAGTAATAGCGGGGGGGGGAGGAATACGCAGTATTTT.

The chain joins TRBV18 to TRBJ2-7, with 7 positions matching TRBD2. The junction had 10 bases not matched to a gene; V was cut back by 3 bases and J by 5 bases. CDR1 KGHSH and CDR2 LQKENI come from the germline V gene. CDR3 length equals 15 residues. In DNA form, the CDR3 reads TGTGCCAGCTCACCCAGGACTGCTGGACTAGACGAGCAGTACTTC. Translating it yields CASSPRTAGLDEQYF.

The V call is TRBV29-1, the J call TRBJ2-7, with 8 bases aligning to TRBD1. Germline CDR1 reads SQVTM; CDR2 reads ANQGSEA. This CDR3 is 16 amino acids long. V dropped 2 bases and J dropped 2; count of bases not matched to a gene: 11. The chain's CDR3 is CSVELLAGTGPYEQYF. For the CDR3, the DNA is TGCAGCGTTGAACTTCTGGCCGGGACAGGTCCCTACGAGCAGTACTTC.

CDR3 sequence reads: CASSFIGANSYEQYF. The CDR3 DNA reads TGTGCCAGCAGTTTTATAGGGGCCAACTCCTACGAGCAGTACTTC. The chain combines TRBV6-5 with TRBJ2-7; TRBD1 is a possible D gene (5 bases). The CDR3 length is 15 residues. V shed 4 bases and J shed 0 bases, with 13 bases lying between them. In germline, CDR1 is MNHEY, CDR2 SVGAGI.

This chain joins TRBV4-1 and TRBJ2-1, with D unclear. The germline CDR1 and CDR2 sequences are MGHRA and YSYEKL. The V gene lost 4 bases and the J gene lost 7 bases, with 11 bases spanning the gap. The CDR3 is made up of 13 amino acids. The CDR3 reads CASSPVAPNEQFF. The CDR3 bases are TGCGCCAGCAGCCCGGTTGCACCGAATGAGCAGTTCTTC.

This chain uses TRBV27 with TRBJ1-1; TRBD1 is a possible D gene (5 bases). CDR1 and CDR2 (germline): MNHEY, SMNVEV (reference sequence). The CDR3 sequence is 15 residues long. V shed 0 bases and J shed 0 bases, with 8 bases lying between them. In DNA form, the CDR3 reads TGTGCCAGCAGTTTATCGGGGGGTTTGAACACTGAAGCTTTCTTT. Its translation: CASSLSGGLNTEAFF.

This chain links TRBV5-5 with TRBJ2-5, with 8 bases aligning to TRBD2. The germline CDR1 and CDR2 sequences are SGHKS and YYEKEE (reference sequence). Trimming at V came to 4 bases and at J to 4 bases, leaving 9 bases not matched to a gene. The CDR3 is 15 residues long. The CDR3 bases are TGTGCCAGCAGCACACAACCTACTAGCGGAGAGACCCAGTACTTC. Encoded protein: CASSTQPTSGETQYF.